This paragraph covers one T cell receptor (beta chain) sequence. Its antigen is still unknown. One base away there is no much larger clone; base qualities are not given. The sample's time point label, in plain terms: 12 months on ibrutinib. Roughly 1.9 micrograms of genomic DNA were extracted from cryopreserved PBMCs for TCR beta library preparation. High-throughput TCR beta sequencing was performed on longitudinal blood samples from CLL patients receiving ibrutinib monotherapy. The patients were enrolled in a single-center, open-label phase 2 trial of ibrutinib monotherapy. This sample was taken from a study of cytotoxic CD8 clonotypes in ibrutinib-treated CLL (dated by TCRdb to the early 2020s). In terms of the full investigation: The cohort had eleven to twelve relapsed/refractory and 15 treatment-naive patients; roughly 17 were IGHV unmutated. Responses were partial in roughly 25 patients and complete in 2; after median approximately 69 months follow-up, approximately 15 stayed in remission and some twelve progressed. The response samples were drawn at a median of 12 months into treatment, with a range of about 6 to 40 months. On average, each sample had hundreds of thousands of productive templates and tens of thousands of productive rearrangements. Of the 86 people in the trial, roughly 27 had longitudinal samples available. Cryopreserved peripheral blood mononuclear cells were collected at three points: before therapy, at response, and at either sustained remission or disease progression. Every sample from remission and from progressive disease was obtained while the patients were still on ibrutinib. Points the paper makes about the study in general: Public clonotypes were rare and either contracted or stayed stable during treatment, and the rise in clonality at ibrutinib response reflected the expansion of private clonotypes. An increase in clonality was observed at ibrutinib response, with clonality remaining stable during sustained remission and falling back toward baseline at progression. Lymph node repertoires were not examined, and the timing of sampling was not matched between patients in sustained remission and those whose disease progressed. Baseline clonality was found to be higher than that of age-matched healthy donors and was strongly correlated with circulating CD8+ T-cell counts.

A MiSeq instrument was used for deep resolution sequencing, which targeted depths ranging from 1 in 1 million up to 1 in 200,000 T cells, with coverage averaging 10x for each clonotype. TCR beta libraries were generated with the immunoSEQ hsTCRB Kit. The source study handled its data this way. The data were analyzed with ImmunoSEQ Analyzer and ImmunoSEQ Data Assistant, and V, D and J gene assignments followed IMGT definitions. Clonality, which ranges from 0 to 1, was calculated by subtracting the normalized Shannon entropy of productive rearrangement frequencies from one. Only overrepresented clonotypes making up at least 0.05% of each patient's repertoire were included in the public clonotype analysis. Repertoires from around 13 age-matched healthy donors in immuneACCESS were used as clonality controls. What TCRdb holds here is the immuneACCESS table cut down to in-frame rearrangements. Part of the clones is not present; checked against another copy, under half of the missing clones reflect an unresolved V gene, and the others are unexplained. V, J and clone size were drawn from that table, and D and trimming were deduced from the DNA. Across this sample there are 130,000 to 150,000 clones, with over 60% seen only once. Roughly 13% of the sample rests with the top ten.

In the germline V gene, CDR1 corresponds to MDHEN and CDR2 to SYDVKM. The junction carries 11 bases between V and J, which are trimmed by 3 bases and 2 bases respectively. Taken from cysteine to phenylalanine, the CDR3 has 15 residues. The CDR3 DNA has 45 bases and is translated from base 1. The source material was PBMCs, sampled after 12 months of ibrutinib treatment. This sequence was found in a human donor with chronic lymphocytic leukemia. This chain is built from TRBV28 and TRBJ1-5; TRBD1 is a weak D gene call, 5 bases matching. The nucleotide sequence is given as TGTGCCAGCAGTTTCCGGGGACCCGGCAATCAGCCCCAGCATTTT. Its translation reads: CASSFRGPGNQPQHF.